This T cell receptor (beta chain) derives from a study of OX40 agonist ivuxolimab in advanced cancers. Background on the study: Clinicians treated patients with ivuxolimab, an agonistic anti-OX40 (CD134) antibody. General study results and limits: Compared with CD4+, CD8+ T cells on average had more expanded clones. CD4+ and CD8+ T cells in blood underwent clonal expansion by week 6 at 0.1 to 3.0 mg/kg.

This clone was detected only a few times. Its specificity is not known. Baseline was the first blood sampling point, followed by cycle 4 day 1 and cycle 7 day 1. Germline loops: CDR1 SGDLS, CDR2 YYNGEE. The V gene end was trimmed by 4 bases and the J gene end by 10 bases; junction bases not matched to a gene: 10. The CDR3 covers 15 residues. TCRdb's table, derived via immunoSEQ multiplex PCR, lists solely in-frame clones and lacks some. This table holds tens of thousands of clones, approximately 84% found once. The sequence was obtained from an adult with an advanced solid tumor such as melanoma, head and neck, liver or kidney cancer. The chain couples TRBV9 to TRBJ1-6; 8 nucleotides match TRBD1. The specimen was CD4+ or CD8+ T cells sorted from blood, collected in a trial of the OX40 agonist ivuxolimab. CDR3 region: CASSPETGVGSPLHF. DNA of the CDR3: TGTGCCAGCAGCCCCGAGACAGGGGTAGGGTCACCCCTCCACTTT. Full variable domain (missing parts from reference TRBV9 and TRBJ1-6): DSGVTQTPKHLITATGQRVTLRCSPRSGDLSVYWYQQSLDQGLQFLIQYYNGEERAKGNILERFSAQQFPDLHSELNLSSLELGDSALYFCASSPETGVGSPLHFGNGTRLTVT.